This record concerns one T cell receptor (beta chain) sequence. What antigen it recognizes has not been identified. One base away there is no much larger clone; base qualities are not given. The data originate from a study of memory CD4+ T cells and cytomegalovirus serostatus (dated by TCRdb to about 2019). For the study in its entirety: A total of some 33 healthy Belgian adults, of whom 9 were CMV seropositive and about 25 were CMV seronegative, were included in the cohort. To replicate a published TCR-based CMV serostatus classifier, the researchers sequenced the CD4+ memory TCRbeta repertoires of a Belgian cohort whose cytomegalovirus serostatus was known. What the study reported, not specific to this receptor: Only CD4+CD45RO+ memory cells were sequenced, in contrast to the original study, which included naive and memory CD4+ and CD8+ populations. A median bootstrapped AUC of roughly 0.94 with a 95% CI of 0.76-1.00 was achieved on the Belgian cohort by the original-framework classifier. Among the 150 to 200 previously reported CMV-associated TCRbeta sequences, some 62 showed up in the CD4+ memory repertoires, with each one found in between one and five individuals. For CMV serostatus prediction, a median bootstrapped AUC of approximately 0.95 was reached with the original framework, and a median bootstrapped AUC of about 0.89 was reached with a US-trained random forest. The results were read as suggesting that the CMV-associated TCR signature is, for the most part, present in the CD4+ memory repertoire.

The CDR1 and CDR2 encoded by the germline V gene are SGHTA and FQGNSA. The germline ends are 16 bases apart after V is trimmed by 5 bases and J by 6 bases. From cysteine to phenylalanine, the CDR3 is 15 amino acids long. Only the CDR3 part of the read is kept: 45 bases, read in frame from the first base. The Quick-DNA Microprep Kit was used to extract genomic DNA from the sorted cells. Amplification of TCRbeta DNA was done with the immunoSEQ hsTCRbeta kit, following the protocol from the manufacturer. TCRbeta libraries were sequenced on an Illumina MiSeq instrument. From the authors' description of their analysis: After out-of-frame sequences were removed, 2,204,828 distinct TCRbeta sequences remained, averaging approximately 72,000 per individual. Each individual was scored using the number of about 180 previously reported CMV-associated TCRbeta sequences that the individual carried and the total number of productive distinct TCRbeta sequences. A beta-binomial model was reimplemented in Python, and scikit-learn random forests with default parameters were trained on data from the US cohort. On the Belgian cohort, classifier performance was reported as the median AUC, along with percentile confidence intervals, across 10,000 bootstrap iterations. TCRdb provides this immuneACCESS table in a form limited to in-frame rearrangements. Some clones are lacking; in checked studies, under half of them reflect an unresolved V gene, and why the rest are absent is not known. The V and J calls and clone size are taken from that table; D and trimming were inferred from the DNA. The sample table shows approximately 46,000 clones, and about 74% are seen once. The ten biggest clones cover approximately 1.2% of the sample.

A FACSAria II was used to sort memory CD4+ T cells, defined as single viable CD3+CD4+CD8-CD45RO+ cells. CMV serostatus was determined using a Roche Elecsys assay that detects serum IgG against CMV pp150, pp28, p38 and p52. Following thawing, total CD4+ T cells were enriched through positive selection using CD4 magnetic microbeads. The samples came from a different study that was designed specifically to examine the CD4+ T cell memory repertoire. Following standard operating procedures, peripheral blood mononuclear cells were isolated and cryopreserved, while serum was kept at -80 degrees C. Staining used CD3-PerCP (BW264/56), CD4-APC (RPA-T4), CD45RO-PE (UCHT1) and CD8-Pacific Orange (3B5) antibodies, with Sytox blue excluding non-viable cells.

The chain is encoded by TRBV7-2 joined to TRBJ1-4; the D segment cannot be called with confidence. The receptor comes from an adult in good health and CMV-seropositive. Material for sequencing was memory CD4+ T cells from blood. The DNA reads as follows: TGTGCCAGCAGCCCTCAGTTCACGGGCGATGAAAAACTGTTTTTT. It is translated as CASSPQFTGDEKLFF.